The clone carrying this T cell receptor (beta chain) was seen at least ten times. Its specificity is not known. Germline CDR1 and CDR2: SGHAT and FQDESV (reference sequence). V was clipped by 5 bases and J by 4 bases, with 14 bases between them. The CDR3 is 14 amino acids. This sample was included in a study of T cells after yellow fever vaccination. Study results and limitations: Reappearance after the booster was seen for most primary-vaccination clones, at 95% to 96% CD4 and 88% CD8.

TCRdb ran MiXCR on the 5' RACE reads and lists one entry per CDR3 protein. The repertoire holds 100,000 to 150,000 distinct CDR3 sequences, with nearly 7.5% as singletons. This TCR derives from a man aged 18 to 29 who received the YFV17D yellow fever vaccine. The sequencing used CD4+ T cells sorted from PBMCs, collected 10 to 11 days after the first yellow fever vaccination. This sequence joins TRBV11-1 and TRBJ2-5; tentative D call: TRBD2 (5 bases). The CDR3 reads CASSLSGNGETQYF. CDR3 nucleotides: TGTGCCAGCAGCCTCTCGGGGAATGGAGAGACCCAGTACTTC. The full variable domain, with the rest looked up from reference TRBV11-1 and TRBJ2-5, is EAEVAQSPRYKITEKSQAVAFWCDPISGHATLYWYRQILGQGPELLVQFQDESVVDDSQLPKDRFSAERLKGVDSTLKIQPAELGDSAMYLCASSLSGNGETQYFGPGTRLLVL.